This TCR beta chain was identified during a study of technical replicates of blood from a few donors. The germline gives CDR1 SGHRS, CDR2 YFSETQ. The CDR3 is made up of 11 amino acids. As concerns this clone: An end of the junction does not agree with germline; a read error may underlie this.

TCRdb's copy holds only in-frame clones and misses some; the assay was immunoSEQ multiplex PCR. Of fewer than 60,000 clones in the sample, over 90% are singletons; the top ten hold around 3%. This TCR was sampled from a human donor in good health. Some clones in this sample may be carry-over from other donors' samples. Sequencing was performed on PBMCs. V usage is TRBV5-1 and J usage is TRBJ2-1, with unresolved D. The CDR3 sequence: CASSLYSEQFF. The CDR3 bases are TGCGCCAGCAGCCTTTACAGTGAGCAGTTCTTC.